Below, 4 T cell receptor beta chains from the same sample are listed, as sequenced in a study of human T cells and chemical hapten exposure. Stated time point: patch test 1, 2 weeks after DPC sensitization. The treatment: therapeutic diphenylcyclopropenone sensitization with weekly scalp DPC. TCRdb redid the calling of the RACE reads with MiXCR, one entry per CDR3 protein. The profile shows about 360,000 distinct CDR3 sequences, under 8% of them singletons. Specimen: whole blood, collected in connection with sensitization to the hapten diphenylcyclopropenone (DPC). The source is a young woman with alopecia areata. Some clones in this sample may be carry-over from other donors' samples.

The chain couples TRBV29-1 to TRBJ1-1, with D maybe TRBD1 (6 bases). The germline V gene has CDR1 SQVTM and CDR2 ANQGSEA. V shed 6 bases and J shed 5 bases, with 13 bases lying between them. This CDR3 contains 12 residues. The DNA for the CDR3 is TGCAGCGTATCCCTTACAGGGACTGAAGCTTTCTTT. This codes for CSVSLTGTEAFF.

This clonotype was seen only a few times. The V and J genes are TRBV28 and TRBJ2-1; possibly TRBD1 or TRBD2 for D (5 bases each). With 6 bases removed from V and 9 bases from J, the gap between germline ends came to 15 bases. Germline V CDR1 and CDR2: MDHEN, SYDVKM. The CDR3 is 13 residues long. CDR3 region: CASSLTAGGEQFF. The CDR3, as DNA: TGTGCCAGCAGCTTAACGGCTGGGGGTGAGCAGTTCTTC. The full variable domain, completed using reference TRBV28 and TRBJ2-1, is DVKVTQSSRYLVKRTGEKVFLECVQDMDHENMFWYRQDPGLGLRLIYFSYDVKMKEKGDIPEGYSVSREKKERFSLILESASTNQTSMYLCASSLTAGGEQFFGPGTRLTVL.

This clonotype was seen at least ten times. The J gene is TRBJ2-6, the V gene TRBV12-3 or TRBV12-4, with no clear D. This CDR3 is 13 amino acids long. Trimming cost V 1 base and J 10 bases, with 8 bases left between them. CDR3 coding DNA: TGTGCCAGCAGTTTAGGAGGCCCGAACGTCCTGACTTTC. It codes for CASSLGGPNVLTF.

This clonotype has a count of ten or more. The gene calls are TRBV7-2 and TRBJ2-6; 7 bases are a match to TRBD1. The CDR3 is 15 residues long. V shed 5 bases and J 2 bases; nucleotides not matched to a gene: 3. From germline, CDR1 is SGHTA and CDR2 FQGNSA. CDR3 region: CASSPGQAGANVLTF. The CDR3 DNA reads TGTGCCAGCAGCCCCGGACAGGCTGGGGCCAACGTCCTGACTTTC.